Given below is one T cell receptor (beta chain) in context. CDR1 and CDR2 from the germline V gene are MRHNA and SNTAGT. The CDR3 is 14 residues long. The J segment lost 4 bases and the V segment lost 9 bases, leaving 9 bases of the junction unmatched. As handled by the study authors: Researchers report that nucleated cell counts were estimated from reference gene primer amplification. Only in-frame clones appear in the TCRdb table, and some are missing; sequencing was by immunoSEQ multiplex PCR. The V and J calls and clone size come from that table; D and trimming were worked out from the DNA. The top ten hold 3.6% of the sample, which has about 380,000 clones, roughly 85% seen once. The sample comes from a study of blood T cell repertoires in COVID-19. Study-wide background: The samples span acute and convalescent COVID-19 from the United States, Italy and Spain. The cDNA or gDNA used as material had been derived from T cells, B-cell-depleted T cells, or PBMCs.

The material sequenced was peripheral blood. The chain carries TRBV6-4 and TRBJ1-5; TRBD1 matches at 7 bases. The origin of this receptor is a woman aged 18-29 years with acute or convalescent COVID-19. CDR3 residues: CASPDRTANQPQHF. In nucleotides, the CDR3 is TGTGCCAGTCCGGACAGGACGGCTAATCAGCCCCAGCATTTT.